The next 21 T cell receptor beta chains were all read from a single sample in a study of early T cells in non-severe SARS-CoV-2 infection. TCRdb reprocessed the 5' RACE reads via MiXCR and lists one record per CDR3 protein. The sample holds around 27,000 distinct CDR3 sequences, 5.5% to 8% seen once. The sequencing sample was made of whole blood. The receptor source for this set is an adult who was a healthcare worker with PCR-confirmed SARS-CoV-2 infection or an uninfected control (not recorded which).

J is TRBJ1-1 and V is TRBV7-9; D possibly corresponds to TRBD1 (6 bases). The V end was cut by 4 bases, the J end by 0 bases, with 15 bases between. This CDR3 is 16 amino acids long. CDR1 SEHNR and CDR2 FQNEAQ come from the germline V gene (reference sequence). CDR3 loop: CASSSSRRDMNTEAFF. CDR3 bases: TGTGCCAGCAGCTCATCTCGCCGGGACATGAACACTGAAGCTTTCTTT.

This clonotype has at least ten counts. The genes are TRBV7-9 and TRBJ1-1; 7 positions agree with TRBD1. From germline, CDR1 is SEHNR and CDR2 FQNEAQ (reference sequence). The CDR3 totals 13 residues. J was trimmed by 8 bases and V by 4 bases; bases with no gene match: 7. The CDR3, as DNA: TGTGCCAGCAGCTCCGACAGGGCCCCCGAAGCTTTCTTT. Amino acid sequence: CASSSDRAPEAFF. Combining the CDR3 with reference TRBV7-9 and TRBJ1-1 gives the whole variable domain DTGVSQNPRHKITKRGQNVTFRCDPISEHNRLYWYRQTLGQGPEFLTYFQNEAQLEKSRLLSDRFSAERPKGSFSTLEIQRTEQGDSAMYLCASSSDRAPEAFFGQGTRLTVV.

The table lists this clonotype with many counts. The CDR3 DNA reads TGTGCCACCAGCAGAGGACTAGCGGACCCCTACAATGAGCAGTTCTTC. Amino acids: CATSRGLADPYNEQFF. The chain recombines TRBV15 with TRBJ2-1; 9 bases map to TRBD2. With V trimmed by 1 base and J by 2 bases, 3 bases remained unmatched. This CDR3 has 16 amino acids. Germline V gene lookup returns CDR1 LNHNV and CDR2 YYDKDF (reference sequence).

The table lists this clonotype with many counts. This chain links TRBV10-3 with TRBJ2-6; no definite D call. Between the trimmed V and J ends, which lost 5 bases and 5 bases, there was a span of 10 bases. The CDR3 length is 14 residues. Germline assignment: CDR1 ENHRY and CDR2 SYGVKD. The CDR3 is CAISYGLWANVLTF. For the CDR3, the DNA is TGTGCCATCAGTTACGGGCTGTGGGCCAACGTCCTGACTTTC.

CDR3 coding DNA: TGTGCCAGCAGTGCCGGACTCCAGCCCCAGCATTTT. Translating it yields CASSAGLQPQHF. The rearrangement uses TRBV2 and TRBJ1-5; D unclear. This CDR3 spans 12 amino acids. Germline V gives CDR1 SNHLY, CDR2 FYNNEI. V dropped 4 bases and J dropped 7 bases, with 8 bases sitting between them. Filled out from reference TRBV2 and TRBJ1-5, the complete variable domain reads EPEVTQTPSHQVTQMGQEVILRCVPISNHLYFYWYRQILGQKVEFLVSFYNNEISEKSEIFDDQFSVERPDGSNFTLKIRSTKLEDSAMYFCASSAGLQPQHFGDGTRLSIL.

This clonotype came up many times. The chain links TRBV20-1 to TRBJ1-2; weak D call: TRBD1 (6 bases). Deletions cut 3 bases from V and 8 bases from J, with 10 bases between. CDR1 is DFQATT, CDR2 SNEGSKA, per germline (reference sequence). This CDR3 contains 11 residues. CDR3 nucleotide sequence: TGCAGTGCTAGCAGGACAGCCGGCTACACCTTC. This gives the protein CSASRTAGYTF.

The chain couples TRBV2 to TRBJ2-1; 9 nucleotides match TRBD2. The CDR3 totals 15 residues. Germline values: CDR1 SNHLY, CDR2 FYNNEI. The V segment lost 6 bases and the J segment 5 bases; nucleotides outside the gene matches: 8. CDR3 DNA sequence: TGTGCCAGCAGGGGAGCGGGGGGATCGGACAATGAGCAGTTCTTC. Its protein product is CASRGAGGSDNEQFF.

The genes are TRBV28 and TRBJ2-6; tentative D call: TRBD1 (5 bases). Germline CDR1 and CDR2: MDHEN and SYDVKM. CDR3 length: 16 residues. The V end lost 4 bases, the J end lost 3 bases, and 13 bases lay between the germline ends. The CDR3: CASSSPGRDGANVLTF. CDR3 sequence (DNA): TGTGCCAGCAGTTCGCCGGGCAGGGATGGGGCCAACGTCCTGACTTTC. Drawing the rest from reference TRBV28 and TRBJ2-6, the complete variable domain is DVKVTQSSRYLVKRTGEKVFLECVQDMDHENMFWYRQDPGLGLRLIYFSYDVKMKEKGDIPEGYSVSREKKERFSLILESASTNQTSMYLCASSSPGRDGANVLTFGAGSRLTVL.

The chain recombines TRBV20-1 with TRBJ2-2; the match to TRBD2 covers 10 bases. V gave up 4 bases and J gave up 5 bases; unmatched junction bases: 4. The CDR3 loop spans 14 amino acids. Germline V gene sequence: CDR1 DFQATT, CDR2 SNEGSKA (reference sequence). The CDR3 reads CSAKREGRTGELFF. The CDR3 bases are TGCAGTGCTAAGCGGGAGGGCCGGACCGGGGAGCTGTTTTTT.

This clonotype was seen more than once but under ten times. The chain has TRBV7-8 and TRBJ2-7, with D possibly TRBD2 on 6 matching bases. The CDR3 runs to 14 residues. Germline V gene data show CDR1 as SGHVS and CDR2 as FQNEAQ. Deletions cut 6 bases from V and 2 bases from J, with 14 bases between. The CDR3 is CASSPVGGTYEQYF. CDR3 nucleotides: TGTGCCAGCAGTCCCGTCGGCGGGACCTACGAGCAGTACTTC.

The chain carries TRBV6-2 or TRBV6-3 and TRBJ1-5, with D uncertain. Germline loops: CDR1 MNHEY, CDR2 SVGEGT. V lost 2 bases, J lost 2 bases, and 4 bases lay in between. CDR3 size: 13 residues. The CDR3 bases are TGTGCCAGCAGTTACGCCGGCAATCAGCCCCAGCATTTT. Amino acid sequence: CASSYAGNQPQHF.

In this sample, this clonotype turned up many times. CDR3 sequence: CASSVSNTDTQYF. The CDR3 DNA follows: TGTGCCAGCAGCGTTTCTAACACAGATACGCAGTATTTT. This chain links TRBV7-8 with TRBJ2-3; D is unresolved. This CDR3 is 13 amino acids long. Deletions cut 5 bases from V and 2 bases from J, with 8 bases between. The V gene's germline CDR1 is SGHVS and CDR2 FQNEAQ.

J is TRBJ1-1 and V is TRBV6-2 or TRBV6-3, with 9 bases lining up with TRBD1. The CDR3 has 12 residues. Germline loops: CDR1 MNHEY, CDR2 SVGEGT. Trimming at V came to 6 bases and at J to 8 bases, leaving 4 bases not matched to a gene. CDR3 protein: CASRTGGQEAFF. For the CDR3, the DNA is TGTGCCAGCAGGACAGGGGGACAGGAAGCTTTCTTT.

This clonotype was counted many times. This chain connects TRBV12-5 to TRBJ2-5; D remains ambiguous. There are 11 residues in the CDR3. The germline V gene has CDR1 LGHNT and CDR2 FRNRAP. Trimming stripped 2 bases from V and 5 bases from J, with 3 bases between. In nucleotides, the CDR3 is TGTGCTAGTGGTTTGATGGAGACCCAGTACTTC. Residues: CASGLMETQYF.

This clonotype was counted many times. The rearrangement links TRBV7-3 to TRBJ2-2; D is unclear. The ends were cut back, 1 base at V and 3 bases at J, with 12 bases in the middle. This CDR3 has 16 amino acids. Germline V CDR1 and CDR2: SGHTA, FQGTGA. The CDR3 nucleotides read TGTGCCAGCAGCTTAAACGTGGTTCCGGACACCGGGGAGCTGTTTTTT. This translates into CASSLNVVPDTGELFF.

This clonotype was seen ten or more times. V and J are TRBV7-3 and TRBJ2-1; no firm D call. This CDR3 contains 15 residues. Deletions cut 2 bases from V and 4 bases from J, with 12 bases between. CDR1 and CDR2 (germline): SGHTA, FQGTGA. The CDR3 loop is CASSLGLGWYNEQFF. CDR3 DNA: TGTGCCAGCAGCTTAGGGCTGGGGTGGTACAATGAGCAGTTCTTC.

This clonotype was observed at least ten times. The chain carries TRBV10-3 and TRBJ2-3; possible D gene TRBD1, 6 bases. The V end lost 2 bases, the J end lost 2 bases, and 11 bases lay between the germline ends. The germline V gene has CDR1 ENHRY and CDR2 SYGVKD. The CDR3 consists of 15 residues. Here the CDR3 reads CAISEGQMFTDTQYF. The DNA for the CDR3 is TGTGCCATCAGTGAGGGACAGATGTTCACAGATACGCAGTATTTT.

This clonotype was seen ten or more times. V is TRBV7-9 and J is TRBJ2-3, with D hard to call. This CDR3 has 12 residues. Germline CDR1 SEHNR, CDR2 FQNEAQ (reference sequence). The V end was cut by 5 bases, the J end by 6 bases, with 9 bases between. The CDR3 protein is CASSPRLDTQYF. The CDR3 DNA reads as TGTGCCAGCAGCCCCCGCCTCGATACGCAGTATTTT. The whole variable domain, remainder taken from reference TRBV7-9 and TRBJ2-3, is DTGVSQNPRHKITKRGQNVTFRCDPISEHNRLYWYRQTLGQGPEFLTYFQNEAQLEKSRLLSDRFSAERPKGSFSTLEIQRTEQGDSAMYLCASSPRLDTQYFGPGTRLTVL.

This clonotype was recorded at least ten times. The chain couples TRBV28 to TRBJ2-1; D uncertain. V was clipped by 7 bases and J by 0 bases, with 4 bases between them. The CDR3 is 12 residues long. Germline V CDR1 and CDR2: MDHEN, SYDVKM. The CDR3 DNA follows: TGTGCCAGCATAAGCTCCTACAATGAGCAGTTCTTC. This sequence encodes CASISSYNEQFF. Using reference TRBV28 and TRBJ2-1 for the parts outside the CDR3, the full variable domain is DVKVTQSSRYLVKRTGEKVFLECVQDMDHENMFWYRQDPGLGLRLIYFSYDVKMKEKGDIPEGYSVSREKKERFSLILESASTNQTSMYLCASISSYNEQFFGPGTRLTVL.

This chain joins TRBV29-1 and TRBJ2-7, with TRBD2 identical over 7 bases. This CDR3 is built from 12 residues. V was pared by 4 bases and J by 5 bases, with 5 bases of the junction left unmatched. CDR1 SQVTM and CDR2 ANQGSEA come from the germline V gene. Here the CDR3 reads CSVVAGVDEQYF. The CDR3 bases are TGCAGCGTTGTGGCGGGAGTGGACGAGCAGTACTTC.

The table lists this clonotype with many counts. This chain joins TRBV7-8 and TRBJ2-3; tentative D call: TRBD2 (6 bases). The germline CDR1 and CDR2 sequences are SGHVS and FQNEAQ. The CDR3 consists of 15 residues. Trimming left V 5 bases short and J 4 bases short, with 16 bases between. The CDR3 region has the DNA TGTGCCAGCAGCATGACCGGGAGTAGGGCAGATACGCAGTATTTT. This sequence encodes CASSMTGSRADTQYF. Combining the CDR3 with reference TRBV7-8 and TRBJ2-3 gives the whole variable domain GAGVSQSPRYKVAKRGQDVALRCDPISGHVSLFWYQQALGQGPEFLTYFQNEAQLDKSGLPSDRFFAERPEGSVSTLKIQRTQQEDSAVYLCASSMTGSRADTQYFGPGTRLTVL.